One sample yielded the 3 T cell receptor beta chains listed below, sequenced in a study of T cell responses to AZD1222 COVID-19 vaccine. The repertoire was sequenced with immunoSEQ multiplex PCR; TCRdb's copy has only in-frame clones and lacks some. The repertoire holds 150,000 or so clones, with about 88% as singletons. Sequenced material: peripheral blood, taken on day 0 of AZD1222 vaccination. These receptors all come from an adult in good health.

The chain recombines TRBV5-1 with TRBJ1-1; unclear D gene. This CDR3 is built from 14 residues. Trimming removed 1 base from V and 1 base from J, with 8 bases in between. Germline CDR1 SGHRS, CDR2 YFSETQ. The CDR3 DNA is TGCGCCAGCAGCTTGAATATAGGGAACACTGAAGCTTTCTTT. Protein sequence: CASSLNIGNTEAFF.

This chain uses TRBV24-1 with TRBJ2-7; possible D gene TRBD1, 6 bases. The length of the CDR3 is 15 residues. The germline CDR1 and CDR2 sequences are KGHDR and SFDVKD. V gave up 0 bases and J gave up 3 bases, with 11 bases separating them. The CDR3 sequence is CATSDLLQGRYEQYF. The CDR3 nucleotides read TGTGCCACCAGTGATTTGTTACAGGGTCGCTACGAGCAGTACTTC.

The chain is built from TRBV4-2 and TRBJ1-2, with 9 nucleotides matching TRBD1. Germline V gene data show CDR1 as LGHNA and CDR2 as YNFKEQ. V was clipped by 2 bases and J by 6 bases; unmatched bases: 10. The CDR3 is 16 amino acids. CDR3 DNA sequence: TGTGCCAGCAGCCAACAGACTCCGGGACAGGGAGATGGCTACACCTTC. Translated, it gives CASSQQTPGQGDGYTF.